One and the same sample provided the 16 T cell receptor beta chains below, sequenced in a study of CD8 T cells in ankylosing spondylitis. TCRdb reprocessed the 5' RACE reads via MiXCR and lists one record per CDR3 protein. The sample consists of some 150,000 distinct CDR3 sequences, around 45% of them appearing once. The sample consisted of synovial fluid, either unsorted or a sorted T cell fraction (not recorded which). The receptors stem from a male donor with ankylosing spondylitis.

The CDR3: CASKRLADYNEQFF. The CDR3 DNA follows: TGTGCCAGCAAAAGACTAGCGGACTACAATGAGCAGTTCTTC. This chain joins TRBV6-2 or TRBV6-3 and TRBJ2-1; TRBD2 matches at 9 bases. Germline CDR1 MNHEY, CDR2 SVGEGT. J was trimmed by 3 bases and V by 7 bases; bases with no gene match: 4. The CDR3 totals 14 residues.

The V and J genes are TRBV27 and TRBJ2-3; D might be TRBD2 (5 bases). Trimming shortened V by 3 bases and J by 2 bases, and 12 bases separated the two germline ends. Germline CDR1 and CDR2: MNHEY and SMNVEV (reference sequence). This CDR3 comprises 15 residues. Here the CDR3 DNA reads TGTGCCAGCAGTTTTCGGGTAGCGCTCACAGATACGCAGTATTTT. Protein sequence: CASSFRVALTDTQYF.

The J gene is TRBJ2-3, the V gene TRBV4-1; 12 nucleotides match TRBD1. The ends lost 0 bases at V and 4 bases at J; junction bases unmatched: 20. The CDR3 sequence is 22 residues long. Germline V gene data show CDR1 as MGHRA and CDR2 as YSYEKL. The CDR3 DNA reads TGCGCCAGCAGCCAAGAGCTTCCTGTTTTGGATATTGGGGACAGGGGGCCAGATACGCAGTATTTT. Its protein product is CASSQELPVLDIGDRGPDTQYF.

J is TRBJ2-7 and V is TRBV5-6; the D is unclear. CDR3 length equals 15 residues. V shed 0 bases and J shed 2 bases, with 12 bases lying between them. Per germline, CDR1 SGHDT and CDR2 YYEEEE. Here the CDR3 reads CASSLEPVGTYEQYF. The CDR3 bases are TGTGCCAGCAGCTTGGAGCCAGTTGGTACCTACGAGCAGTACTTC.

This clonotype was recorded once. This rearrangement joins TRBV30 to TRBJ1-3, with D perhaps matching TRBD1 (5 bases). The V gene's germline CDR1 is GTSNPN and CDR2 SVGIG (reference sequence). Trimming removed 1 base from V and 3 bases from J, with 25 bases in between. The CDR3 runs 19 residues. The CDR3 sequence: CAWSELGLWTRSNGNTIYF. The CDR3 region has the DNA TGTGCCTGGAGTGAACTGGGGCTATGGACTCGGAGTAATGGAAACACCATATATTTT.

This chain joins TRBV2 and TRBJ2-7; D gene unclear. V gave up 6 bases and J gave up 2 bases, with 17 bases separating them. Germline loops: CDR1 SNHLY, CDR2 FYNNEI. This CDR3 is built from 15 residues. The CDR3 reads CASRMLGFAAYEQYF. In nucleotides, the CDR3 is TGTGCCAGCAGGATGCTCGGGTTCGCGGCCTACGAGCAGTACTTC.

The sample holds a few counts of this clonotype. The chain couples TRBV10-3 to TRBJ2-7; 11 bases fit TRBD2. The germline V gene encodes CDR1 ENHRY and CDR2 SYGVKD. CDR3 size: 15 residues. V lost 3 bases to trimming and J lost 1 base; unmatched junction nucleotides: 2. In DNA, the CDR3 is TGTGCCATCAGTGATACTAGCGGGAGTTCCTACGAGCAGTACTTC. It is translated as CAISDTSGSSYEQYF.

The chain links TRBV6-2 or TRBV6-3 to TRBJ2-1; no firm D call. The CDR3 is made up of 14 amino acids. V dropped 6 bases and J dropped 6 bases, with 15 bases sitting between them. In germline, CDR1 is MNHEY, CDR2 SVGEGT. The CDR3 sequence is CASSNKESVNEQFF. The CDR3 DNA reads as TGTGCCAGCAGCAATAAAGAGTCGGTCAATGAGCAGTTCTTC.

The rearrangement joins TRBV27 to TRBJ1-1, with a possible D match to TRBD1 (5 bases). CDR3 length equals 15 residues. Trimming left V 0 bases short and J 5 bases short, with 13 bases between. The germline V gene has CDR1 MNHEY and CDR2 SMNVEV (reference sequence). The CDR3: CASSLSRKGSTEAFF. The CDR3 DNA reads as TGTGCCAGCAGTTTATCAAGGAAGGGGAGTACTGAAGCTTTCTTT.

This clonotype is a singleton in its sample. The J gene is TRBJ1-1, the V gene TRBV28, with 7 bases lining up with TRBD1. The germline CDR1 and CDR2 sequences are MDHEN and SYDVKM. After removal of 2 bases from V and 0 bases from J, the junction contained 9 bases not matched to a gene. This CDR3 is 17 amino acids long. The CDR3 sequence is CASSLKGADIMNTEAFF. CDR3 sequence (DNA): TGTGCCAGCAGTTTAAAGGGGGCAGACATTATGAACACTGAAGCTTTCTTT.

The chain combines TRBV27 with TRBJ2-1; D not certain. This CDR3 has 17 residues. The germline CDR1 and CDR2 sequences are MNHEY and SMNVEV (reference sequence). V was shortened by 4 bases and J by 0 bases, with 16 bases between the two germline ends. This chain's CDR3 is CASSSLGVLGSYNEQFF. In nucleotides, the CDR3 is TGTGCCAGCAGTTCGTTAGGTGTTCTAGGCTCCTACAATGAGCAGTTCTTC.

This chain joins TRBV27 and TRBJ2-1; the match to TRBD2 covers 10 bases. Per the germline V gene, CDR1 is MNHEY and CDR2 is SMNVEV (reference sequence). V lost 2 bases and J lost 8; bases outside the gene matches: 6. The CDR3 runs to 15 residues. Written as DNA, the CDR3 is TGTGCCAGCAGTTTAGGTCTAGCGGGAGCGGATGAGCAGTTCTTC. As protein: CASSLGLAGADEQFF.

With respect to this clonotype: With a much larger clone just one base away, this may be a read error. The conserved phenylalanine or tryptophan normally closing the CDR3 is absent here, so this likely arose from a read error. The V gene is TRBV20-1, the J gene TRBJ2-7, with D possibly TRBD2 on 5 matching bases. Germline V gives CDR1 DFQATT, CDR2 SNEGSKA (reference sequence). The germline V and J ends were trimmed by 0 bases and 0 bases, with 15 bases remaining between them. The CDR3 consists of 16 residues. CDR3 amino acids: CSARDLRELGSYEQYL. In DNA form, the CDR3 reads TGCAGTGCTAGAGATTTACGGGAACTAGGCTCCTACGAGCAGTACTTG.

The chain links TRBV6-1 to TRBJ2-1; 11 bases match TRBD2. V lost 6 bases, J lost 11 bases, and 6 bases stayed unmatched. Germline loops: CDR1 MNHNS, CDR2 SASEGT. The CDR3 runs to 13 residues. CDR3 in amino acids: CASSASGGTQQFF. For the CDR3, the DNA is TGTGCCAGCAGCGCTAGCGGGGGGACCCAGCAGTTCTTC.

The CDR3 loop reads CASSFSGWYDEQYF. DNA of the CDR3: TGCGCCAGCAGCTTTTCAGGGTGGTATGACGAGCAGTACTTC. The chain uses TRBV5-1 and TRBJ2-7, with D perhaps TRBD1 (5 bases). Trimming took 2 bases from V and 5 from J, leaving 14 bases between them. CDR3 length equals 14 residues. CDR1 and CDR2 (germline): SGHRS, YFSETQ.

This clonotype came up once. This sequence joins TRBV28 and TRBJ1-2; D gene uncertain. Germline assignment: CDR1 MDHEN and CDR2 SYDVKM. The ends were cut back, 2 bases at V and 4 bases at J, with 5 bases in the middle. The CDR3 runs 12 residues. CDR3 loop: CASSLGTYGYTF. CDR3 DNA sequence: TGTGCCAGCAGTTTAGGTACCTATGGCTACACCTTC.